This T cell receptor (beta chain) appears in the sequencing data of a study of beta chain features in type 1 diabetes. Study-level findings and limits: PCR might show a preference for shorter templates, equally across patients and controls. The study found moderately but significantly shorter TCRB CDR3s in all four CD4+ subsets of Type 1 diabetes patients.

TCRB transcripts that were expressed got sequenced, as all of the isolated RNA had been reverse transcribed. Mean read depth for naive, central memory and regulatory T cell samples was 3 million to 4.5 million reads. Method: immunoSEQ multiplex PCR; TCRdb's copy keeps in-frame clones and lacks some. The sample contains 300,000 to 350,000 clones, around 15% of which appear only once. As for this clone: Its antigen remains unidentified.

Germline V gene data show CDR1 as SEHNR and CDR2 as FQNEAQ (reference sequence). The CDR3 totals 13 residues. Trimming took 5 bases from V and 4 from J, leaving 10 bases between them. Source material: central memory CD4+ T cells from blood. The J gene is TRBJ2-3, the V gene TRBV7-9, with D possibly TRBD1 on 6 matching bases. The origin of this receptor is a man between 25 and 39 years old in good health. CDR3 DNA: TGTGCCAGCAGCAATACAGGGCCAGATACGCAGTATTTT. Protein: CASSNTGPDTQYF.